One and the same sample provided the 21 T cell receptor beta chains below, sequenced in a study of T cells in Graves' hyperthyroidism and ophthalmopathy. Researchers took RNA transcripts and amplified the TCR beta CDR3 regions from them. The HTBI primer set drove a first-round RT-PCR of the TCR CDR3. MiXCR was run by TCRdb on the multiplex PCR reads, yielding one entry per CDR3 protein. Of some 200,000 distinct CDR3 sequences in the sample, roughly a sixth were seen once. The sequenced sample consisted of blood. These receptors were taken from a woman aged 45-60 years with Graves' hyperthyroidism.

CDR3 amino acids: CASRAGTSGPGELFF. In nucleotides, the CDR3 is TGTGCCAGCAGGGCCGGGACTAGCGGGCCCGGGGAGCTGTTTTTT. The chain employs TRBV11-2 and TRBJ2-2; 12 positions match TRBD2. The length of the CDR3 is 15 residues. The germline V gene has CDR1 SGHAT and CDR2 FQNNGV. V dropped 6 bases and J dropped 6; count of bases not matched to a gene: 5.

Remarks on this clonotype: The conserved closing phenylalanine or tryptophan is absent in this CDR3, likely reflecting a read error. The V call is TRBV27, the J call TRBJ1-1; D gene ambiguous. The CDR3 runs 15 residues. The germline V gene has CDR1 MNHEY and CDR2 SMNVEV (reference sequence). With 7 bases removed from V and 0 bases from J, the gap between germline ends came to 15 bases. The CDR3 region is CASIQRWGLNTEAFS. The CDR3 region has the DNA TGTGCCAGCATCCAAAGGTGGGGATTGAACACTGAAGCTTTCTCT.

This rearrangement joins TRBV20-1 to TRBJ2-4, with D tentatively TRBD1 or TRBD2 (5 bases each). Germline V gene data show CDR1 as DFQATT and CDR2 as SNEGSKA (reference sequence). Trimming took off 3 bases at V and 5 bases at J, with 17 bases between the two ends. The CDR3 runs 15 residues. CDR3 amino acids: CSARWDGQVENIQYF. The CDR3 DNA follows: TGCAGTGCTAGGTGGGACGGGCAGGTCGAAAACATTCAGTACTTC.

The V and J genes are TRBV5-1 and TRBJ2-1; D tentatively fits TRBD1 or TRBD2 (6 bases each). This CDR3 has 13 amino acids. Germline CDR1 reads SGHRS; CDR2 reads YFSETQ. V was pared by 7 bases and J by 9 bases, with 17 bases between. The CDR3 protein is CASSRGERGEQFF. DNA of the CDR3: TGCGCCAGCTCTAGGGGGGAGAGAGGTGAGCAGTTCTTC.

This clonotype was detected many times. This chain joins TRBV11-2 and TRBJ2-3, with D perhaps matching TRBD2 (5 bases). This CDR3 is built from 15 residues. Trimming stripped 6 bases from V and 7 bases from J, with 20 bases between. Germline-derived CDR1 and CDR2 are SGHAT and FQNNGV. The CDR3, as DNA: TGTGCCAGCAGTTTAACACCCGGGGAACACCATACGCAGTATTTT. Encoded protein: CASSLTPGEHHTQYF.

This clonotype has at least ten counts. The genes are TRBV10-3 and TRBJ1-2; no definite D call. The V and J ends lost 3 bases and 2 bases respectively, with 10 bases between them. CDR1 and CDR2 (germline): ENHRY, SYGVKD. The length of the CDR3 is 14 residues. The CDR3 loop is CAISDEGGNYGYTF. The DNA for the CDR3 is TGTGCCATCAGTGATGAAGGCGGCAACTATGGCTACACCTTC.

In this sample, this clonotype turned up many times. This chain joins TRBV7-3 and TRBJ2-5; TRBD2 aligns across 7 bases. The V gene's germline CDR1 is SGHTA and CDR2 FQGTGA. The CDR3 has 15 residues. V dropped 5 bases and J dropped 1; count of bases not matched to a gene: 7. The CDR3 nucleotides are TGTGCCAGCAGCCAAGGGACTACGCCCCAAGAGACCCAGTACTTC. Translated, it gives CASSQGTTPQETQYF.

This clonotype was observed at least ten times. The rearrangement uses TRBV10-3 and TRBJ1-6; TRBD1 matches at 12 bases. The CDR3 runs to 15 residues. Looked up from germline, CDR1 is ENHRY and CDR2 is SYGVKD. Losses at the gene ends were 4 bases for V and 10 bases for J; bases not matched to a gene: 5. The CDR3 loop is CAISAPGQGASPLHF. The CDR3 nucleotides read TGTGCCATCAGTGCTCCGGGACAGGGGGCATCACCCCTCCACTTT.

This clonotype was seen many times. The chain carries TRBV27 and TRBJ2-1, with 12 positions matching TRBD2. The CDR3 consists of 18 residues. V lost 2 bases and J lost 7; bases outside the gene matches: 12. In germline, CDR1 is MNHEY, CDR2 SMNVEV (reference sequence). CDR3 sequence: CASSLPRLAGASSNEQFF. CDR3 in DNA: TGTGCCAGCAGTTTACCGCGACTAGCGGGAGCCTCCTCGAATGAGCAGTTCTTC.

This clonotype was detected only a few times. The chain couples TRBV28 to TRBJ2-2; a weak D match, TRBD1 (6 bases). The CDR3 extends over 15 amino acids. V was clipped by 7 bases and J by 1 base, with 13 bases between them. CDR1 is MDHEN and CDR2 is SYDVKM in the germline V gene. Here the CDR3 reads CASTSGGLNTGELFF. In nucleotides, the CDR3 is TGTGCCAGCACCTCTGGGGGCCTGAACACCGGGGAGCTGTTTTTT.

In regard to this clonotype: A much more abundant neighbour one base away suggests this may be a read error. This chain joins TRBV5-5 and TRBJ2-3; 7 bases are a match to TRBD1. This CDR3 contains 15 residues. Trimming removed 3 bases from V and 0 bases from J; junction bases left unmatched: 4. In germline, CDR1 is SGHKS, CDR2 YYEKEE (reference sequence). For the CDR3, the DNA is TGTGCCAGCAGCTCCGGGACAGCTAGCACAGATACGCAGTATTTT. It yields the protein CASSSGTASTDTQYF.

CDR3 sequence (DNA): TGCAGCGCTAGAAAACAGGCTGGCGAAAACATTCAGTACTTC. Translation gives CSARKQAGENIQYF. The chain carries TRBV29-1 and TRBJ2-4; D may be TRBD1 (5 bases). The CDR3 runs 14 residues. Germline values: CDR1 SQVTM, CDR2 ANQGSEA. Trimming removed 7 bases at V and 5 bases at J, with 18 bases between.

In DNA form, the CDR3 reads TGTGCCAGCAGCCCCTCAGGGACAGGGCTTAAGAGGGAGCAGTACTTC. Protein product: CASSPSGTGLKREQYF. This chain uses TRBV11-3 with TRBJ2-7; 9 nucleotides line up with TRBD1. Germline-derived CDR1 and CDR2 are SGHNT and YENEEA. V lost 5 bases, J lost 7 bases, and 15 bases stayed unmatched. This CDR3 comprises 16 residues. The whole variable domain, filled in from reference TRBV11-3 and TRBJ2-7, reads EAGVVQSPRYKIIEKKQPVAFWCNPISGHNTLYWYLQNLGQGPELLIRYENEEAVDDSQLPKDRFSAERLKGVDSTLKIQPAELGDSAVYLCASSPSGTGLKREQYFGPGTRLTVT.

This clonotype was detected ten times or more. The V call is TRBV13, the J call TRBJ2-3; D possibly corresponds to TRBD1 (6 bases). The V and J ends lost 2 bases and 2 bases respectively, with 11 bases between them. The CDR3 consists of 15 residues. From germline, CDR1 is PRHDT and CDR2 FYEKMQ (reference sequence). CDR3 residues: CASSLWGQDTDTQYF. As DNA, the CDR3 is TGTGCCAGCAGCTTATGGGGACAAGACACAGATACGCAGTATTTT. Drawing the rest from reference TRBV13 and TRBJ2-3, the complete variable domain is AAGVIQSPRHLIKEKRETATLKCYPIPRHDTVYWYQQGPGQDPQFLISFYEKMQSDKGSIPDRFSAQQFSDYHSELNMSSLELGDSALYFCASSLWGQDTDTQYFGPGTRLTVL.

This clonotype was counted only a few times. The genes are TRBV7-3 and TRBJ1-1; TRBD1 agrees at 8 bases. With V trimmed by 3 bases and J by 3 bases, 3 bases remained unmatched. Germline V gene data show CDR1 as SGHTA and CDR2 as FQGTGA. CDR3 length: 14 residues. CDR3 nucleotide sequence: TGTGCCAGCAGCTTCAGGGGGCCTGACACTGAAGCTTTCTTT. The encoded protein is CASSFRGPDTEAFF.

The V call is TRBV6-1, the J call TRBJ1-1; maybe TRBD1 (6 bases). Trimming took off 2 bases at V and 11 bases at J, with 15 bases between the two ends. CDR1 is MNHNS and CDR2 is SASEGT in the germline V gene. The CDR3 totals 13 residues. This CDR3 reads CASSESRGLTAFF. CDR3 bases: TGTGCCAGCAGTGAATCCAGGGGCCTTACCGCTTTCTTT.

This clonotype has at least ten counts. The rearrangement joins TRBV28 to TRBJ2-1; D could derive from TRBD1 or TRBD2 (5 bases each). V was shortened by 6 bases and J by 0 bases, with 15 bases between the two germline ends. The CDR3 is made up of 16 amino acids. The germline V gene has CDR1 MDHEN and CDR2 SYDVKM. CDR3 loop: CASSLRGHLSYNEQFF. Here the CDR3 DNA reads TGTGCCAGCAGCCTCCGGGGCCACCTCTCCTACAATGAGCAGTTCTTC.

A few counts support this clonotype. CDR3 in amino acids: CASSLGTGKDGYTF. DNA for the CDR3: TGCGCCAGCAGCTTGGGGACAGGGAAAGATGGCTACACCTTC. The chain has TRBV5-1 and TRBJ1-2, with 8 bases lining up with TRBD1. This CDR3 has 14 amino acids. Germline CDR1 reads SGHRS; CDR2 reads YFSETQ. Trimming removed 0 bases from V and 6 bases from J; junction bases left unmatched: 4.

This clonotype appeared many times. The chain joins TRBV11-2 to TRBJ2-3, with D perhaps TRBD2 (5 bases). Trimming removed 5 bases at V and 2 bases at J, with 14 bases between. The CDR3 is 15 residues long. From germline, CDR1 is SGHAT and CDR2 FQNNGV. The DNA for the CDR3 is TGTGCCAGCAGCCCAAGGGAGCCAACCACAGATACGCAGTATTTT. It yields the protein CASSPREPTTDTQYF.

The chain combines TRBV27 with TRBJ2-5; D perhaps matches TRBD2 (6 bases). The CDR3 is 13 amino acids. V was pared by 7 bases and J by 5 bases, with 14 bases between. CDR1 and CDR2 (germline): MNHEY, SMNVEV (reference sequence). CDR3 in DNA: TGTGCCAGCATGACGGGGGTAGAGGAGACCCAGTACTTC. Protein: CASMTGVEETQYF.

The chain links TRBV7-9 to TRBJ1-2; no clear D. Per germline, CDR1 SEHNR and CDR2 FQNEAQ (reference sequence). Trimming left V 2 bases short and J 7 bases short, with 8 bases between. The CDR3 has 12 amino acids. The CDR3 spells CASSLSPGGYTF. CDR3 coding DNA: TGTGCCAGCAGCTTATCCCCAGGTGGCTACACCTTC.